This T cell receptor beta chain was identified in a study of T cells in Graves' hyperthyroidism and ophthalmopathy. Exclusion criteria comprised uncontrolled infection, other autoimmune disease, pregnancy or lactation. Used for diagnoses were clinical symptoms, serum thyroxine and TRAb, thyroid ultrasound and orbital computed tomography. The CDR3 length is 17 residues. The germline V and J ends were trimmed by 5 bases and 0 bases, with 17 bases remaining between them. Germline assignment: CDR1 SEHNR and CDR2 FQNEAQ (reference sequence). It was RNA transcripts that yielded the amplified TCR beta CDR3 regions. Initially, a first-round RT-PCR of the TCR CDR3 employed the HTBI primer set. TCRdb ran MiXCR on the multiplex PCR reads and lists one entry per CDR3 protein. The table records over 650,000 distinct CDR3 sequences, 45% of them present only once.

The gene calls are TRBV7-9 and TRBJ1-3, with a weak D call TRBD1 (5 bases). The clonotype comes from an adult man with Graves' disease, either hyperthyroidism or ophthalmopathy (not recorded which). Sequenced: peripheral blood or thyroid tissue (not recorded which). CDR3 region: CASSVREQDFSGNTIYF. CDR3 nucleotide sequence: TGTGCCAGCAGCGTCAGAGAACAGGACTTCTCTGGAAACACCATATATTTT.